The source of this TCR beta chain is a study of molecular identifiers for immune sequencing clone quantification. From germline, CDR1 is MGHRA and CDR2 YSYEKL. This CDR3 comprises 13 residues. V gave up 0 bases and J gave up 4 bases, with 6 bases separating them. Previously published methods and listed TCR primers were used for the bulk TCR libraries. TCRdb reanalysed the PCR reads using MiXCR and keeps one entry per CDR3 protein. Of 490,000 or so distinct CDR3 sequences listed, 25% are singletons. Naive CD8 T cells, phenotype CD8+CD4-CCR7+CD45RA+, were sorted. Sequencing was carried out using naive CD8+ T cells from blood, with Jurkat cell RNA spiked in. The sample's subset: FACS-sorted CD8+CD4-CCR7+CD45RA+ naive T cells. This chain connects TRBV4-1 to TRBJ1-1, with unresolved D. The receptor comes from a human donor in good health. Some libraries in this study had Jurkat cell RNA spiked in. CDR3 DNA: TGCGCCAGCAGCCAAGAGGGTGTCACTGAAGCTTTCTTT. Translated: CASSQEGVTEAFF.